This entry is about one TCR beta chain. Its target is not known. The data derive from a study of STAT5B mutations in CD4+ large granular lymphocyte leukemia. Some clones are missing from TCRdb's copy, which holds only in-frame ones; the method was immunoSEQ multiplex PCR. The table records approximately 30,000 clones, roughly 80% of them present only once. Trimming shortened V by 0 bases and J by 4 bases, and 12 bases separated the two germline ends. Germline CDR1 GTSNPN, CDR2 SVGIG (reference sequence). This CDR3 region has 15 residues. Study-wide findings and caveats: Patient CD4-sorted repertoires looked more clonal than healthy CD4+ repertoires, even without putative leukemic clones. No patients shared main leukemic clonotypes, though about 25% appeared at low frequency elsewhere. Top patient clones used TRBV06 genes more often: 8/27 versus 2/35 in controls.

Sequencing was done on a sample of CD4+ T cells from blood buffy coats. The gene calls are TRBV30 and TRBJ2-2, with D tentatively TRBD1 or TRBD2 (6 bases each). This sequence originates from a human donor in good health. The CDR3 loop reads CAWSVQGTFTGELFF. As DNA, the CDR3 is TGTGCCTGGAGTGTGCAGGGGACTTTCACCGGGGAGCTGTTTTTT.